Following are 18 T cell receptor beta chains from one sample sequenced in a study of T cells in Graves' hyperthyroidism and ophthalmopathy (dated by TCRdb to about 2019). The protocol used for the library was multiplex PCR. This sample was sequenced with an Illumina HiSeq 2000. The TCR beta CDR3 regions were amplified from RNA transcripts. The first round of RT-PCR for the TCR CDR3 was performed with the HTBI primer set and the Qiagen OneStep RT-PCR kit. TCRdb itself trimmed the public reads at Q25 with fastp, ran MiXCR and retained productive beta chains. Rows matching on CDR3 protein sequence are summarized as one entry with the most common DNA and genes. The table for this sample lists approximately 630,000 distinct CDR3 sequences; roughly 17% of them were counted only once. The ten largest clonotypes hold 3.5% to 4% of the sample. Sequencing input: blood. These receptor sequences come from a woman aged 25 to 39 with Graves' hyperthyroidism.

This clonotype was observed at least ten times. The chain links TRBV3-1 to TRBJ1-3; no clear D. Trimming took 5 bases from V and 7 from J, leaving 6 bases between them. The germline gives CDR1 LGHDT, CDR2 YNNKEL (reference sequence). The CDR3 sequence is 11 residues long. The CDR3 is CASSYGNTIYF. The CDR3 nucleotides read TGTGCCAGCAGCTACGGCAACACCATATATTTT.

The CDR3 DNA reads TGTGCCAGCAGTCACCGGCCCTCCTACGAGCAGTACTTC. It translates to CASSHRPSYEQYF. The chain couples TRBV6-5 to TRBJ2-7; D call uncertain. In germline, CDR1 is MNHEY, CDR2 SVGAGI. The V and J ends lost 5 bases and 0 bases respectively, with 8 bases between them. This CDR3 is built from 13 residues.

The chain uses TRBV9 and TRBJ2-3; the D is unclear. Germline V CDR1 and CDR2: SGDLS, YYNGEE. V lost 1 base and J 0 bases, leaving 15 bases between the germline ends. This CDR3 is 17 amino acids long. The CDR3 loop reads CASSVRRESASTDTQYF. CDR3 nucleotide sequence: TGTGCCAGCAGCGTACGACGCGAGAGCGCTAGCACAGATACGCAGTATTTT.

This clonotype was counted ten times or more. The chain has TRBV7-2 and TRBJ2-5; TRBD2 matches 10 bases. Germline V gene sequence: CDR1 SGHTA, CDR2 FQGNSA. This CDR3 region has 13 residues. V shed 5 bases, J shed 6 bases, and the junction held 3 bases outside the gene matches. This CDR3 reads CASSRAGGKTQYF. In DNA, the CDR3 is TGTGCCAGCAGCCGAGCGGGAGGGAAGACCCAGTACTTC.

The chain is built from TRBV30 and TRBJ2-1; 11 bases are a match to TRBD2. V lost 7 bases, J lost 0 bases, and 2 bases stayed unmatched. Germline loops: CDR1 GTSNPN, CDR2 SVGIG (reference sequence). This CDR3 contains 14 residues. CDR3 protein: CAFLAGGSYNEQFF. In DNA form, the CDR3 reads TGTGCCTTCCTAGCGGGAGGCTCCTACAATGAGCAGTTCTTC.

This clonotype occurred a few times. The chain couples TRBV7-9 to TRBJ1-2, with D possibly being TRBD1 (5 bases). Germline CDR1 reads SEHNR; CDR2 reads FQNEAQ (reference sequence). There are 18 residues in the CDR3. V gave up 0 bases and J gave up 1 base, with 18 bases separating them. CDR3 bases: TGTGCCAGCAGCTTAGCTTCCCAGGGAATCAACTTTAACTATGGCTACACCTTC. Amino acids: CASSLASQGINFNYGYTF.

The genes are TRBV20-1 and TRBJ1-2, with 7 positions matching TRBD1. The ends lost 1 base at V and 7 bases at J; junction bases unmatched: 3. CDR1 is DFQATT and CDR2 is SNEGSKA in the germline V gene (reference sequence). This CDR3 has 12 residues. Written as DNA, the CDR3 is TGCAGTGCTAGAGTAGGGGGCGCTGGCTACACCTTC. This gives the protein CSARVGGAGYTF.

The CDR3 protein is CASSLSMSGLAEIRQYF. DNA of the CDR3: TGTGCCAGCAGTTTATCTATGTCGGGACTAGCGGAGATCCGGCAGTACTTC. This chain uses TRBV12-3 or TRBV12-4 with TRBJ2-7; 11 bases align to TRBD2. The CDR3 runs 17 residues. J lost 9 bases, V lost 2 bases, and 15 bases had no gene match.

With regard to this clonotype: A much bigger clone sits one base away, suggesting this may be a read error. The CDR3 region has the DNA TGTGCCAGCAGCCGGGGGACACACGACCAGTACTTC. This encodes CASSRGTHDQYF. The chain links TRBV5-8 to TRBJ2-7; TRBD1 or TRBD2 may be the D gene (6 bases each). CDR3 length equals 12 residues. Germline-derived CDR1 and CDR2 are SGHTS and YDEGEE.

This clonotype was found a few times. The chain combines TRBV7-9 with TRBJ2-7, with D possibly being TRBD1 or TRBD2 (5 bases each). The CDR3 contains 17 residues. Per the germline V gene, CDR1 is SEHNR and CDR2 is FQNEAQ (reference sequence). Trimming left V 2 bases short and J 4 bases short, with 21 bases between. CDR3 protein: CASSLSPVWQGVYEQYF. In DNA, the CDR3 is TGTGCCAGCAGCTTAAGTCCGGTGTGGCAGGGAGTTTACGAGCAGTACTTC.

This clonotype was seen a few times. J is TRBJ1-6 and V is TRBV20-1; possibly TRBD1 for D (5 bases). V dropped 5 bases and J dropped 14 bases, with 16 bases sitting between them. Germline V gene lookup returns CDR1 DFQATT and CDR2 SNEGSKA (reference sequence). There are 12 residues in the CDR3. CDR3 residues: CSARAGGSTLHF. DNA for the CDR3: TGCAGTGCTCGCGCCGGGGGGTCCACCCTCCACTTT.

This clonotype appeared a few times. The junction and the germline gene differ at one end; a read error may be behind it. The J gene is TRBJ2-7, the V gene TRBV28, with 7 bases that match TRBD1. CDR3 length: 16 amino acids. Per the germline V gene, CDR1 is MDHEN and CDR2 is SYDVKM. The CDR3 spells CACSSPHRGTPYEQYF. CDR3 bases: TGTGCCTGCAGCTCCCCTCACAGGGGCACCCCCTACGAGCAGTACTTC. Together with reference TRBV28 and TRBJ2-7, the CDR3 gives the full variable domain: DVKVTQSSRYLVKRTGEKVFLECVQDMDHENMFWYRQDPGLGLRLIYFSYDVKMKEKGDIPEGYSVSREKKERFSLILESASTNQTSMYLCACSSPHRGTPYEQYFGPGTRLTVT.

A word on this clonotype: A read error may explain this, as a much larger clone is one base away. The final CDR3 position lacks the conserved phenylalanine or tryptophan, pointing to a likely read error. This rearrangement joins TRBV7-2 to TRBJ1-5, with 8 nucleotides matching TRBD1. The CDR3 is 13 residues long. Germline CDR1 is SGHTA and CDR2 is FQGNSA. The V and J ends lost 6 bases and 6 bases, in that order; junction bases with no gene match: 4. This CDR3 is CASRGTGGQPQHL. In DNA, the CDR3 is TGTGCCAGCAGGGGAACAGGGGGTCAGCCCCAGCATTTG.

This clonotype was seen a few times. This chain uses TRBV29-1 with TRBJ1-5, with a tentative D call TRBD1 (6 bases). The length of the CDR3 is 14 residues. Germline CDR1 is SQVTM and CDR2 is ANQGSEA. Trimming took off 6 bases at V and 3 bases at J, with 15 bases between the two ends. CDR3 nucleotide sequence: TGCAGCGTCCCAGGGGTTAACACCAATCAGCCCCAGCATTTT. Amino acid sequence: CSVPGVNTNQPQHF.

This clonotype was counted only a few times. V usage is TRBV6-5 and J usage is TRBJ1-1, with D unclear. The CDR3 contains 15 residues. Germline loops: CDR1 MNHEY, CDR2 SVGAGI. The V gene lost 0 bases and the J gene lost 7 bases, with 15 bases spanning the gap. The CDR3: CASSYSTRTRSEAFF. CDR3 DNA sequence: TGTGCCAGCAGTTACTCGACTAGGACTAGGAGTGAAGCTTTCTTT.

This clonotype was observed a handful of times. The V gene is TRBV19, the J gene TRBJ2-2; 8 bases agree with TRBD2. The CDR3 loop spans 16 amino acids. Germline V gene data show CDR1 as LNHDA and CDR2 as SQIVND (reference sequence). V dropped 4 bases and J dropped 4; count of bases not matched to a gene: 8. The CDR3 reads CASSTVSGRGTGELFF. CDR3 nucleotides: TGTGCCAGTAGTACCGTAAGCGGGAGAGGCACCGGGGAGCTGTTTTTT. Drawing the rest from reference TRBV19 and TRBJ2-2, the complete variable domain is DGGITQSPKYLFRKEGQNVTLSCEQNLNHDAMYWYRQDPGQGLRLIYYSQIVNDFQKGDIAEGYSVSREKKESFPLTVTSAQKNPTAFYLCASSTVSGRGTGELFFGEGSRLTVL.

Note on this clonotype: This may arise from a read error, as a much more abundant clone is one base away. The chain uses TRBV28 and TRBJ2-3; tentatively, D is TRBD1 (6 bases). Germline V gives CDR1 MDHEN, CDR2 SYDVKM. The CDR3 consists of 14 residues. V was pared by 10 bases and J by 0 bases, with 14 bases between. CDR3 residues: CATNPQGSTDTQYF. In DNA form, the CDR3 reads TGTGCCACCAATCCACAGGGAAGCACAGATACGCAGTATTTT.

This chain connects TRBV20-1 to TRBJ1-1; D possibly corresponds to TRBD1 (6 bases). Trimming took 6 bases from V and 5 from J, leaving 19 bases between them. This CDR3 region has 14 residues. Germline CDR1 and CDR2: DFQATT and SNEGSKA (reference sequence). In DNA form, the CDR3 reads TGCAGTGCCCCCGGATCCGGGGGGCCAACTGAAGCTTTCTTT. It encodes CSAPGSGGPTEAFF.